This T cell receptor beta chain was retrieved from a study of a mutant IDH1 vaccine in newly diagnosed glioma. Clones were read by immunoSEQ multiplex PCR, and TCRdb kept only the in-frame ones, dropping some. This table has 26,000 or so clones, approximately 78% appearing once. The time point: week 23, last vaccination. Each vaccine dose was 300 ug of mutant IDH1 20-mer peptide, with topical imiquimod. In every donor, the tumor was a new WHO grade 3 or 4 IDH1-mutant, ATRX-lost astrocytoma. In regard to this clone: Its antigen is as yet unknown.

This specimen was PBMCs, taken from a glioma patient whose treatment included an IDH1 peptide vaccine. The source is a woman in her thirties with glioma.

Here the CDR3 reads CASSYSLGRYEQYF. The CDR3 bases are TGCGCCAGCAGCTACTCACTAGGGAGGTACGAGCAGTACTTC. The chain links TRBV5-1 to TRBJ2-7; D may be TRBD2 (6 bases). Trimming took off 3 bases at V and 4 bases at J, with 14 bases between the two ends. The CDR3 loop spans 14 amino acids. CDR1 SGHRS and CDR2 YFSETQ come from the germline V gene.